The 18 T cell receptor beta chains in this list originate from one sample, sequenced in a study of CD8+ T cells in alopecia areata. Sequencing templates came from extracted RNA that was reverse transcribed into cDNA. Here immunoSEQ multiplex PCR was the method, and the copy in TCRdb shows in-frame clones only, minus some. This table has 200,000 to 250,000 clones, roughly 56% appearing once. Treatment given: oral pan-JAK inhibitor, 5-10 mg twice daily. The specimen was CD4+ T cells sorted from blood, collected at week 4, from a patient treated with tofacitinib. These receptors came from a human donor with alopecia areata.

J is TRBJ2-7 and V is TRBV30; weak D call: TRBD2 (6 bases). The CDR3 runs 15 residues. The V and J ends lost 8 bases and 2 bases respectively, with 22 bases between them. The V gene's germline CDR1 is GTSNPN and CDR2 SVGIG (reference sequence). CDR3 in amino acids: CALSNSGSGTYEQYF. As DNA, the CDR3 is TGTGCCCTCAGTAATAGTGGTAGCGGCACCTACGAGCAGTACTTC.

The rearrangement uses TRBV5-1 and TRBJ2-7, with a possible D match to TRBD2 (6 bases). Trimming removed 4 bases from V and 0 bases from J, with 11 bases in between. This CDR3 has 14 amino acids. Germline V CDR1 and CDR2: SGHRS, YFSETQ. CDR3 nucleotide sequence: TGCGCCAGCAGCCGGGACTTCAGCTCCTACGAGCAGTACTTC. Its protein product is CASSRDFSSYEQYF.

This clone showed up just once. This chain joins TRBV7-9 and TRBJ1-6; no reliable D call. The CDR3 length is 13 residues. CDR1 is SEHNR, CDR2 FQNEAQ, per germline (reference sequence). Trimming removed 0 bases at V and 9 bases at J, with 6 bases between. The CDR3 sequence: CASSLAGGSPLHF. The CDR3 nucleotides read TGTGCCAGCAGCTTAGCGGGAGGTTCACCCCTCCACTTT.

V and J are TRBV30 and TRBJ1-1; TRBD1 agrees at 7 bases. J gave up 1 base and V 3 bases, and 5 bases lay outside the gene matches. The CDR3 has 14 amino acids. Germline V gene lookup returns CDR1 GTSNPN and CDR2 SVGIG (reference sequence). CDR3 sequence reads: CAWSGQAPNTEAFF. Here the CDR3 DNA reads TGTGCCTGGAGCGGACAGGCCCCGAACACTGAAGCTTTCTTT.

The chain is built from TRBV30 and TRBJ1-5; 7 nucleotides line up with TRBD1. The trim removed 2 bases at V and 7 bases at J, leaving 5 bases unmatched. From germline, CDR1 is GTSNPN and CDR2 SVGIG (reference sequence). CDR3 length: 13 amino acids. CDR3 coding DNA: TGTGCCTGGAGTCAGGGGGGCAGACAGCCCCAGCATTTT. Translated, it gives CAWSQGGRQPQHF. Full variable domain (rest looked up from reference TRBV30 and TRBJ1-5): SQTIHQWPATLVQPVGSPLSLECTVEGTSNPNLYWYRQAAGRGLQLLFYSVGIGQISSEVPQNLSASRPQDRQFILSSKKLLLSDSGFYLCAWSQGGRQPQHFGDGTRLSIL.

V is TRBV18 and J is TRBJ1-3, with 7 nucleotides matching TRBD1. The CDR3 has 17 amino acids. The germline V gene has CDR1 KGHSH and CDR2 LQKENI. V was pared by 3 bases and J by 2 bases, with 10 bases of the junction left unmatched. The CDR3 protein is CASSPKNDRAPGNTIYF. The CDR3 nucleotides read TGTGCCAGCTCACCGAAGAACGACAGGGCCCCTGGAAACACCATATATTTT.

The chain uses TRBV29-1 and TRBJ2-7; possibly TRBD2 for D (5 bases). The V gene's germline CDR1 is SQVTM and CDR2 ANQGSEA. CDR3 length: 13 amino acids. Trimming cost V 7 bases and J 6 bases, with 19 bases left between them. CDR3 loop: CSADLGVGSEQYF. Written as DNA, the CDR3 is TGCAGCGCCGACCTAGGCGTGGGGAGCGAGCAGTACTTC.

V and J are TRBV30 and TRBJ1-3; 9 bases match TRBD1. The CDR3 is 15 amino acids. The V segment lost 6 bases and the J segment 3 bases; nucleotides outside the gene matches: 9. Germline CDR1 reads GTSNPN; CDR2 reads SVGIG (reference sequence). For the CDR3, the DNA is TGTGCCTGCGGGGCCGGGACAGGGTTTGGAAACACCATATATTTT. This codes for CACGAGTGFGNTIYF.

The chain has TRBV30 and TRBJ2-7, with 9 bases lining up with TRBD1. The CDR3 sequence is 13 residues long. CDR1 GTSNPN and CDR2 SVGIG come from the germline V gene (reference sequence). J was trimmed by 3 bases and V by 4 bases; bases with no gene match: 4. DNA of the CDR3: TGTGCCTGGACGGGACAGGGAGACTACGAGCAGTACTTC. It specifies CAWTGQGDYEQYF. The full variable domain, rest sourced from reference TRBV30 and TRBJ2-7, is SQTIHQWPATLVQPVGSPLSLECTVEGTSNPNLYWYRQAAGRGLQLLFYSVGIGQISSEVPQNLSASRPQDRQFILSSKKLLLSDSGFYLCAWTGQGDYEQYFGPGTRLTVT.

V is TRBV7-2 and J is TRBJ2-3; 9 bases are a match to TRBD2. The CDR3 sequence is 17 residues long. V lost 3 bases to trimming and J lost 2 bases; unmatched junction nucleotides: 9. Per the germline V gene, CDR1 is SGHTA and CDR2 is FQGNSA. This CDR3 is CASSFPASGVFTDTQYF. In DNA, the CDR3 is TGTGCCAGCAGCTTTCCAGCTAGCGGGGTCTTCACAGATACGCAGTATTTT.

The rearrangement joins TRBV5-5 to TRBJ2-3; 12 bases match TRBD2. Germline CDR1 and CDR2: SGHKS and YYEKEE (reference sequence). The CDR3 is made up of 15 amino acids. Trimming at V came to 3 bases and at J to 3 bases, leaving 2 bases not matched to a gene. The CDR3 sequence: CASSSLAGGTDTQYF. The CDR3 DNA sequence: TGTGCCAGCAGCTCTCTAGCGGGGGGGACAGATACGCAGTATTTT.

The chain is built from TRBV28 and TRBJ2-7; D is perhaps TRBD1 (5 bases). Trimming stripped 8 bases from V and 3 bases from J, with 8 bases between. Germline CDR1 and CDR2: MDHEN and SYDVKM. The CDR3 has 11 amino acids. CDR3 sequence reads: CASSDSYEQYF. The CDR3 nucleotides are TGTGCCAGCTCCGACAGCTACGAGCAGTACTTC. The full variable domain, its missing parts supplied by reference TRBV28 and TRBJ2-7, is DVKVTQSSRYLVKRTGEKVFLECVQDMDHENMFWYRQDPGLGLRLIYFSYDVKMKEKGDIPEGYSVSREKKERFSLILESASTNQTSMYLCASSDSYEQYFGPGTRLTVT.

This clone has only a few counts. The chain combines TRBV11-3 with TRBJ1-2; D not certain. The CDR3 loop spans 15 amino acids. V was pared by 1 base and J by 3 bases, with 12 bases between. The germline gives CDR1 SGHNT, CDR2 YENEEA. The chain's CDR3 is CASSLGLSPDYGYTF. Written as DNA, the CDR3 is TGTGCCAGCAGCTTAGGGTTGTCTCCGGACTATGGCTACACCTTC.

The chain joins TRBV15 to TRBJ1-5; 7 bases are shared with TRBD1. Per the germline V gene, CDR1 is LNHNV and CDR2 is YYDKDF (reference sequence). The J segment lost 4 bases and the V segment lost 5 bases, leaving 5 bases of the junction unmatched. The CDR3 is made up of 14 amino acids. The CDR3 spells CATSVGQLNQPQHF. CDR3 bases: TGTGCCACCAGCGTGGGACAGCTAAATCAGCCCCAGCATTTT.

This clone was observed a single time. V and J are TRBV7-8 and TRBJ2-3, with D perhaps given as TRBD1 or TRBD2 (5 bases each). V was cut by 5 bases and J by 4 bases, with 13 bases left in between. Germline V gene data show CDR1 as SGHVS and CDR2 as FQNEAQ. The CDR3 consists of 14 residues. The CDR3 nucleotides read TGTGCCAGCAGCAGCCGAGGGGTAGCAGATACGCAGTATTTT. It specifies CASSSRGVADTQYF.

The chain has TRBV30 and TRBJ1-5; D uncertain. The CDR3 has 14 amino acids. The ends were cut back, 2 bases at V and 9 bases at J, with 17 bases in the middle. Germline CDR1 and CDR2: GTSNPN and SVGIG (reference sequence). The DNA of the CDR3 is TGTGCCTGGAGTCCCGCACACGGGGAGTTGCCCCAGCATTTT. Protein sequence: CAWSPAHGELPQHF. The full variable domain, its missing parts supplied by reference TRBV30 and TRBJ1-5, is SQTIHQWPATLVQPVGSPLSLECTVEGTSNPNLYWYRQAAGRGLQLLFYSVGIGQISSEVPQNLSASRPQDRQFILSSKKLLLSDSGFYLCAWSPAHGELPQHFGDGTRLSIL.

The chain employs TRBV30 and TRBJ1-1; tentative D call: TRBD1 (5 bases). This CDR3 spans 14 amino acids. CDR1 and CDR2 (germline): GTSNPN, SVGIG (reference sequence). Deletions cut 8 bases from V and 1 base from J, with 17 bases between. The CDR3 loop is CAGSPGVSNTEAFF. In DNA, the CDR3 is TGTGCCGGATCCCCGGGGGTTTCGAACACTGAAGCTTTCTTT.

This chain uses TRBV29-1 with TRBJ1-1, with a possible D match to TRBD1 (5 bases). Germline values: CDR1 SQVTM, CDR2 ANQGSEA. The V gene lost 7 bases and the J gene lost 3 bases, with 15 bases spanning the gap. The CDR3 extends over 13 amino acids. The CDR3 reads CSGGRTVDTEAFF. CDR3 DNA sequence: TGCAGCGGGGGGAGGACGGTTGACACTGAAGCTTTCTTT.